This T cell receptor (beta chain) was recorded in a study of blood T cell repertoires in COVID-19. Looking at the study overall: T cells, B-cell-depleted T cells, or PBMCs supplied cDNA or gDNA.

There are a few counts of this clone. This CDR3 is built from 11 residues. Trimming cost V 2 bases and J 8 bases, with 9 bases left between them. Germline CDR1 GTSNPN, CDR2 SVGIG (reference sequence). Libraries were prepared by immunoSEQ multiplex PCR; TCRdb keeps only in-frame clonotypes and omits some of them. The profile shows roughly 180,000 clones, about 78% of them singletons. This clonotype was obtained from a woman in her forties or fifties with active or convalescent COVID-19. Sequencing was carried out using peripheral blood. The J gene is TRBJ1-2, the V gene TRBV30; D gene ambiguous. The CDR3 DNA reads as TGTGCCTGGAGTCATGGGGAGGGCTACACCTTC. It specifies CAWSHGEGYTF.